This TCR beta chain appears in the sequencing data of a study of blood T cell repertoires in COVID-19. On the study more broadly: Donors in the United States, Italy and Spain gave samples during acute or convalescent COVID-19.

The method was immunoSEQ multiplex PCR; TCRdb's version includes in-frame clones alone and lacks a portion of them. This sample has 150,000 to 200,000 clones, with 94% found just once. The CDR3 extends over 12 amino acids. Trimming pared 6 bases from V and 4 bases from J, leaving 9 bases between. The Seattle patients, enrolled during active infection, were followed longitudinally. A remark on this clone: Other DNA sequences from this sample encode an identical CDR3 as well.

This rearrangement joins TRBV12-3 or TRBV12-4 to TRBJ1-1; D uncertain. The material sequenced was peripheral blood. This TCR was sampled from a man aged 25 to 40 with COVID-19, enrolled during active disease. The chain's CDR3 is CASSRGGTEAFF. DNA for the CDR3: TGTGCCAGCAGCCGAGGAGGCACTGAAGCTTTCTTT.